The rows below give T cell receptor beta chains drawn from one sample of a study of spatial heterogeneity in lung cancer. In TCRdb, the 5' RACE reads were re-called with MiXCR into one record per CDR3 protein. The sample includes some 2,100 distinct CDR3 sequences, around 9% seen only once; the top ten take around 10%. The material sequenced was lung tumor tissue, taken at surgery. Receptor source: a female donor with early-stage non-small cell lung cancer. Each CDR3 is given with its conserved first and last residue. D genes are given only for firm matches. The size entry is marked missing in some rows and otherwise reads once, few, many or a size class.

CDR3 protein	CDR3 DNA	J gene	V gene	clone size	D gene
CASSPGTGGYEQYF	TGTGCCAGCTCACCCGGGACAGGGGGCTACGAGCAGTACTTC	TRBJ2-7	TRBV18	medium-sized	TRBD1
CASSSREPGANVLTF	TGCGCCAGCAGTTCCAGGGAACCTGGGGCCAACGTCCTGACTTTC	TRBJ2-6	TRBV5-1	medium-sized	.
CASRGQGNGELFF	TGTGCCAGCCGAGGACAGGGAAACGGGGAGCTGTTTTTT	TRBJ2-2	TRBV6-5	medium-sized	TRBD1
CASSAPALSTGELFF	TGTGCCAGCAGTGCCCCTGCCCTGAGCACCGGGGAGCTGTTTTTT	TRBJ2-2	TRBV28	medium-sized	.
CALRGQKNTGELFF	TGTGCCTTACGGGGACAGAAGAACACCGGGGAGCTGTTTTTT	TRBJ2-2	TRBV27	medium-sized	TRBD1
CSAREAAIAGETQYF	TGCAGTGCTCGGGAAGCGGCGATCGCAGGAGAGACCCAGTACTTC	TRBJ2-5	TRBV20-1	medium-sized	.
CASSFRQETQYF	TGTGCCAGCAGCTTCCGCCAAGAGACCCAGTACTTC	TRBJ2-5	TRBV5-4	medium-sized	.
CASSWKLVPRHNEQFF	TGTGCCAGCAGTTGGAAACTAGTCCCACGGCACAATGAGCAGTTCTTC	TRBJ2-1	TRBV6-2/TRBV6-3	.	.
CASSLALRPNSPLHF	TGTGCCAGCAGCTTAGCTCTCCGACCGAATTCACCCCTCCACTTT	TRBJ1-6	TRBV7-2	medium-sized	.
CASSSHRVSSYEQYF	TGTGCCAGCAGTTCCCACAGGGTGAGCTCCTACGAGCAGTACTTC	TRBJ2-7	TRBV28	medium-sized	.
CASRQATSGNTIYF	TGTGCCAGCAGACAGGCCACCTCTGGAAACACCATATATTTT	TRBJ1-3	TRBV6-5	medium-sized	.
CASSRDSNEQFF	TGTGCCAGCAGCAGGGACAGCAATGAGCAGTTCTTC	TRBJ2-1	TRBV5-4	medium-sized	TRBD1
CASSYWSSGANVLTF	TGTGCCAGCAGTTACTGGAGTTCTGGGGCCAACGTCCTGACTTTC	TRBJ2-6	TRBV6-2/TRBV6-3	medium-sized	.
CASSQVQGETQYF	TGCGCCAGCAGCCAAGTGCAGGGGGAGACCCAGTACTTC	TRBJ2-5	TRBV4-1	medium-sized	.
CSAREGAGRAEAFF	TGCAGTGCTAGAGAAGGAGCAGGGAGGGCTGAAGCTTTCTTT	TRBJ1-1	TRBV20-1	few	.
CASNAPGQGNTGELFF	TGTGCCAGCAATGCTCCGGGACAGGGAAACACCGGGGAGCTGTTTTTT	TRBJ2-2	TRBV6-2/TRBV6-3	medium-sized	TRBD1
CASSREGIVAPLHF	TGCGCCAGCAGTCGGGAGGGTATTGTGGCACCCCTCCACTTT	TRBJ1-6	TRBV23-1	medium-sized	.
CASSLGTTNVLTF	TGTGCCAGCAGCCTCGGGACAACCAACGTCCTGACTTTC	TRBJ2-6	TRBV7-2	.	.
CSFTRGVGETQYF	TGCAGTTTTACCAGAGGGGTGGGAGAGACCCAGTACTTC	TRBJ2-5	TRBV20-1	medium-sized	.
CASSLPSTPAQGYTF	TGCGCCAGCAGCCTACCCTCTACGCCGGCGCAAGGCTACACCTTC	TRBJ1-2	TRBV4-1	.	.
CASSPDLVPPSGQFF	TGTGCCAGCTCACCTGATTTGGTTCCCCCCTCGGGGCAATTCTTC	TRBJ2-7	TRBV18	medium-sized	.
CASSGTGPGNTQYF	TGTGCCAGCAGTGGAACAGGGCCAGGGAATACGCAGTATTTT	TRBJ2-3	TRBV2	medium-sized	.
CASSQDAPQSSYNSPLHF	TGCGCCAGCAGCCAAGATGCCCCACAGAGCTCCTATAATTCACCCCTCCACTTT	TRBJ1-6	TRBV4-3	medium-sized	.
CASIQGTEHTEAFF	TGTGCCAGCATCCAAGGGACGGAGCACACTGAAGCTTTCTTT	TRBJ1-1	TRBV2	medium-sized	.
CASSLFETVNEKLFF	TGTGCCAGCAGCTTATTTGAGACGGTTAATGAAAAACTGTTTTTT	TRBJ1-4	TRBV7-9	few	.
CASRAQRGAYNEQFF	TGTGCCAGCAGAGCTCAGCGGGGGGCCTACAATGAGCAGTTCTTC	TRBJ2-1	TRBV5-4	.	TRBD2
CAIIPRTGGGYGYTF	TGTGCCATTATACCCCGGACAGGGGGAGGCTATGGCTACACCTTC	TRBJ1-2	TRBV7-2	medium-sized	TRBD1
CSARDYSHAGQDSPLHF	TGCAGTGCTAGAGATTATTCACATGCAGGCCAAGATTCACCCCTCCACTTT	TRBJ1-6	TRBV20-1	medium-sized	.
CASSPGLAGGRRVDTQYF	TGTGCCAGCAGCCCAGGACTAGCGGGAGGGCGGAGGGTAGATACGCAGTATTTT	TRBJ2-3	TRBV7-2	medium-sized	TRBD2
CASSYGLAGGKDTQYF	TGTGCCAGCAGCTATGGACTAGCGGGGGGGAAAGATACGCAGTATTTT	TRBJ2-3	TRBV7-2	medium-sized	TRBD2
CASSLSAARGPQRQETQYF	TGTGCCAGTAGTCTCTCTGCCGCCCGGGGCCCCCAACGTCAAGAGACCCAGTACTTC	TRBJ2-5	TRBV19	.	.
CASSFRGASSGEQFF	TGTGCCAGCAGTTTCAGGGGCGCCAGTTCGGGAGAGCAGTTCTTC	TRBJ2-1	TRBV12-3/TRBV12-4	medium-sized	.
CASRRTGRNQPQHF	TGTGCCAGCAGAAGGACAGGCCGCAATCAGCCCCAGCATTTT	TRBJ1-5	TRBV6-5	few	TRBD1
CASSQDQGNNSPLHF	TGCGCCAGCAGCCAAGATCAGGGAAATAATTCACCCCTCCACTTT	TRBJ1-6	TRBV4-3	medium-sized	.
CASSLGMRAGGQYF	TGTGCCAGCAGCCTGGGTATGAGGGCCGGTGGGCAGTACTTC	TRBJ2-7	TRBV5-4	few	.
CASGGGGRGSNQPQHF	TGTGCCAGCGGCGGCGGAGGAAGGGGTAGCAATCAGCCCCAGCATTTT	TRBJ1-5	TRBV5-5	.	.
CASSNDGGGQPQHF	TGTGCCAGTAGTAATGATGGGGGTGGTCAGCCCCAGCATTTT	TRBJ1-5	TRBV19	medium-sized	.
CASTEGTGNYGYTF	TGTGCCAGCACCGAGGGGACAGGAAACTATGGCTACACCTTC	TRBJ1-2	TRBV5-6	.	TRBD1
CSALSGSYNEQFF	TGCAGTGCTCTTAGCGGTTCCTACAATGAGCAGTTCTTC	TRBJ2-1	TRBV20-1	medium-sized	.
CAWTRFTNTGELFF	TGTGCCTGGACTCGTTTCACGAACACCGGGGAGCTGTTTTTT	TRBJ2-2	TRBV30	few	.
CSAREVGRYQETQYF	TGCAGTGCTAGAGAAGTAGGGCGATACCAAGAGACCCAGTACTTC	TRBJ2-5	TRBV20-1	medium-sized	.
CASSNQPGQGTAGYTF	TGTGCCAGCAGTAACCAGCCGGGACAGGGGACGGCTGGCTACACCTTC	TRBJ1-2	TRBV6-5	medium-sized	TRBD1
CASSRDSATNEKLFF	TGTGCCAGCAGCCGAGACAGCGCAACTAATGAAAAACTGTTTTTT	TRBJ1-4	TRBV11-1	medium-sized	.
CASSLRQAGEKLFF	TGTGCCAGCAGTTTAAGGCAGGCGGGGGAAAAACTGTTTTTT	TRBJ1-4	TRBV27	medium-sized	.
CASSWAGAGGTDTQYF	TGTGCCAGCAGTTGGGCTGGGGCAGGGGGCACAGATACGCAGTATTTT	TRBJ2-3	TRBV28	medium-sized	.
CASSLTGPGSYGYTF	TGTGCCAGCAGCTTAACAGGGCCAGGGAGCTATGGCTACACCTTC	TRBJ1-2	TRBV7-2	medium-sized	.
CASSPDRDRSPLHF	TGTGCCAGCTCACCCGACAGGGATCGTTCACCCCTCCACTTT	TRBJ1-6	TRBV18	medium-sized	TRBD1